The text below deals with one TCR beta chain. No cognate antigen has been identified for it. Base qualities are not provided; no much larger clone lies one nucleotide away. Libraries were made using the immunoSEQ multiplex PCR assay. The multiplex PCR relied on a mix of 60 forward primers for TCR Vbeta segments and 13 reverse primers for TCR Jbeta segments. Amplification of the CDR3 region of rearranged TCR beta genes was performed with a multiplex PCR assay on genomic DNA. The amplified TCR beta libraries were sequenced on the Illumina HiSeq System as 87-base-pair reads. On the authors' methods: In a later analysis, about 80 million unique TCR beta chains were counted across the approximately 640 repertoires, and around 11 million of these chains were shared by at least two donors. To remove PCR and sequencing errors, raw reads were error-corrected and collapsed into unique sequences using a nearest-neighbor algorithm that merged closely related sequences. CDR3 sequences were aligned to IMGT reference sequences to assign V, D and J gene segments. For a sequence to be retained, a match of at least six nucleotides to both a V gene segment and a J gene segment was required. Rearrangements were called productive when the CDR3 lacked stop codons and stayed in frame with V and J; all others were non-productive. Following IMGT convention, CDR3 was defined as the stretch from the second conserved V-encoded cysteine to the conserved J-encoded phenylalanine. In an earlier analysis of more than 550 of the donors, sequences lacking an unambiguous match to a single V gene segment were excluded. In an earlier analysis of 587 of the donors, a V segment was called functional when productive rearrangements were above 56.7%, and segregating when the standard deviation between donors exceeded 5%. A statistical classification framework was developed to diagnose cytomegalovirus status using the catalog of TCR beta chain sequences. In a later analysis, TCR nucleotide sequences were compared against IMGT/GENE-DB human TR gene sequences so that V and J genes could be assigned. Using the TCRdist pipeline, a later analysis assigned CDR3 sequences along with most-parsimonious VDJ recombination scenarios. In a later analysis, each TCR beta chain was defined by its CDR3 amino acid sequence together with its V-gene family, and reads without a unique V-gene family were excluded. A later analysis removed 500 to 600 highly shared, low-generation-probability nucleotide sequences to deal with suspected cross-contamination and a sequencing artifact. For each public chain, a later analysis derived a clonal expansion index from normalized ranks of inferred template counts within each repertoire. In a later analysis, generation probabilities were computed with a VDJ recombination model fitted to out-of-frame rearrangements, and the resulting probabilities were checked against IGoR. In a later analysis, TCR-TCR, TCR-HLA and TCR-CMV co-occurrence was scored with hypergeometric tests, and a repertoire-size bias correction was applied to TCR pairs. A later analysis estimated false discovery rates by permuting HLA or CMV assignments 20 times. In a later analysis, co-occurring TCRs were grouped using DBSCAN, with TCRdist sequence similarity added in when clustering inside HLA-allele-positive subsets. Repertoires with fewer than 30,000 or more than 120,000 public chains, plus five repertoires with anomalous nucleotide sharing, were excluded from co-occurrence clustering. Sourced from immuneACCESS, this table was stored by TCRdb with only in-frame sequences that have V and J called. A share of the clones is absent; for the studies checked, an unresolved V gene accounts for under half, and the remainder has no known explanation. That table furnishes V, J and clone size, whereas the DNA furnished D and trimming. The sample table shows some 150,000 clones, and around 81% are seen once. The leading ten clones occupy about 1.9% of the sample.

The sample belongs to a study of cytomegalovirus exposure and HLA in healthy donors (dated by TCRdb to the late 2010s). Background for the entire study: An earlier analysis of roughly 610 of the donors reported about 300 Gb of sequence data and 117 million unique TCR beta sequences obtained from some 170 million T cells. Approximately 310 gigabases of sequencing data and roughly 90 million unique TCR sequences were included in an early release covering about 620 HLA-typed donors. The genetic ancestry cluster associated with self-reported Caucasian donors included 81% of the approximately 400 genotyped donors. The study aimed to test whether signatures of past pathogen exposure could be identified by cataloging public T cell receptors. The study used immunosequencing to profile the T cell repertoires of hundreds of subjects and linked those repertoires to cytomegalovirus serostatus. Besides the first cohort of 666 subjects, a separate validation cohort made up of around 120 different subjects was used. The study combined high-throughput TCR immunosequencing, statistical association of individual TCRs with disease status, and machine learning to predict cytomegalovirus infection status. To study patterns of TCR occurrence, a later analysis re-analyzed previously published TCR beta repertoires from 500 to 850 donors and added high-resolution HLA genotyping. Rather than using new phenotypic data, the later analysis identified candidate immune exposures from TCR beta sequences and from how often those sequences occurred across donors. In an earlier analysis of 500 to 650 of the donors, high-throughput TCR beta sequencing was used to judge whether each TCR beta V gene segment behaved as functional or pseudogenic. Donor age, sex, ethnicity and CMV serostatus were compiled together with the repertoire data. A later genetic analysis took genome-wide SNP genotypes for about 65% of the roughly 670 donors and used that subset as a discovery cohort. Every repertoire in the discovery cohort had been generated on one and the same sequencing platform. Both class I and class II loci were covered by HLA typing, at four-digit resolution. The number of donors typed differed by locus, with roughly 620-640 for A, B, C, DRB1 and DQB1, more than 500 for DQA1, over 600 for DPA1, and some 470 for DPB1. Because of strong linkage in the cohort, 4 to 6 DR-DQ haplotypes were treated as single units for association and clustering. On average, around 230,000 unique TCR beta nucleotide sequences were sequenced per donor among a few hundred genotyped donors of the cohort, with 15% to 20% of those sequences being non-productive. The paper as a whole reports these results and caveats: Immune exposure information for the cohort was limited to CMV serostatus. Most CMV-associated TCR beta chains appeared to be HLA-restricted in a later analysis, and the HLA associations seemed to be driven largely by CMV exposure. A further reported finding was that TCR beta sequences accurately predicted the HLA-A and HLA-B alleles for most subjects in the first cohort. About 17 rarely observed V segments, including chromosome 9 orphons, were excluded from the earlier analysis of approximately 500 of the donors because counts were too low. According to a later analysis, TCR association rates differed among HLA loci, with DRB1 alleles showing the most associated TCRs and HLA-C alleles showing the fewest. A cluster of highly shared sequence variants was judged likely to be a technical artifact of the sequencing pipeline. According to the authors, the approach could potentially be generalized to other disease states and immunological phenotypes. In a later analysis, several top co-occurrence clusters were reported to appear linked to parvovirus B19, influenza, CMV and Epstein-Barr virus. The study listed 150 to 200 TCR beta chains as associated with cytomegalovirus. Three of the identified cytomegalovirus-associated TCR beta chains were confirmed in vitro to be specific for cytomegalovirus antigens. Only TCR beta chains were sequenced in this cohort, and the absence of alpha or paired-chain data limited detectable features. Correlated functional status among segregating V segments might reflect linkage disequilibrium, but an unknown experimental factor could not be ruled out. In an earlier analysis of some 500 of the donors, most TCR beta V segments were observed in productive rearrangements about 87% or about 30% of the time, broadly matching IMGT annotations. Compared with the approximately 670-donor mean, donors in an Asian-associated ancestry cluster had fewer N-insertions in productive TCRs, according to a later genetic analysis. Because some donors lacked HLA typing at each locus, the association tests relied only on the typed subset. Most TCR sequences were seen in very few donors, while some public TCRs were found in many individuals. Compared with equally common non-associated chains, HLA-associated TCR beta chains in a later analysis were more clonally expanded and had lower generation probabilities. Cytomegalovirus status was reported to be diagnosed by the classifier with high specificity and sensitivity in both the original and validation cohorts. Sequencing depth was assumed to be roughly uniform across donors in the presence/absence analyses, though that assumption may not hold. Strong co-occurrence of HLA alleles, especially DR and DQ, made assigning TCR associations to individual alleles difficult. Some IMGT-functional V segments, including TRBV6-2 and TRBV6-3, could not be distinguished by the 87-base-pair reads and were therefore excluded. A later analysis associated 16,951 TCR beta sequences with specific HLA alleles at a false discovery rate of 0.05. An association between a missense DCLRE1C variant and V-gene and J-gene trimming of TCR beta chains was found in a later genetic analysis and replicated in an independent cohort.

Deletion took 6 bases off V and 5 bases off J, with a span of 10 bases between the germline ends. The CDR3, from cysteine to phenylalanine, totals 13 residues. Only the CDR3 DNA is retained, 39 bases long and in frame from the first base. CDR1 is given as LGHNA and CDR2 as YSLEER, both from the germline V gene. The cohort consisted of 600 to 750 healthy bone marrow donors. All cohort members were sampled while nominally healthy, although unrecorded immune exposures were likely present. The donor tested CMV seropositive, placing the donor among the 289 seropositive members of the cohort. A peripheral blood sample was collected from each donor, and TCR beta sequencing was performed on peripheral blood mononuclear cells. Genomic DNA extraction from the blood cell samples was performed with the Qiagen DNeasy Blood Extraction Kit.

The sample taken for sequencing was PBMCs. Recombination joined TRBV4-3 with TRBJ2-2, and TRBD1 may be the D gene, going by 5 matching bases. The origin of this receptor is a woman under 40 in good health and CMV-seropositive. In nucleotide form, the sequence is TGCGCCAGCAGGGGGCTGGGTACCGGGGAGCTGTTTTTT. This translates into CASRGLGTGELFF.